Shown below are 20 T cell receptor beta chains from a single sample sequenced in a study of OX40 agonist ivuxolimab in advanced cancers. The library was prepared using the immunoSEQ multiplex PCR assay. Imported from immuneACCESS, the table was reduced by TCRdb to in-frame sequences with V and J called. These copies leave out some clones; in studies compared against another copy, an unresolved V gene accounts for under half, and the cause of the remainder is not known. The table for this sample lists tens of thousands of clones; approximately 83% of them were counted only once. Of the sample, 0.7% is held by the ten largest clones. The sample in question was CD4+ or CD8+ T cells sorted from blood, obtained in a trial of the OX40 agonist ivuxolimab. These TCRs come from an adult with an advanced solid tumor such as melanoma, head and neck, liver or kidney cancer.

V is TRBV4-1 and J is TRBJ1-6; no firm D call. The CDR3 runs 15 residues. The V end was cut by 0 bases, the J end by 6 bases, with 9 bases between. The germline V gene encodes CDR1 MGHRA and CDR2 YSYEKL. CDR3 in DNA: TGCGCCAGCAGCCAAGACAAGCGTTTTAATTCACCCCTCCACTTT. Translation: CASSQDKRFNSPLHF.

This chain links TRBV19 with TRBJ1-4; D gene unclear. This CDR3 is built from 16 residues. V shed 7 bases and J shed 3 bases, with 18 bases lying between them. CDR1 is LNHDA and CDR2 is SQIVND in the germline V gene (reference sequence). The CDR3, as DNA: TGTGCCAGTACGCCGAGGAGACCGGGAGCTAATGAAAAACTGTTTTTT. Encoded protein: CASTPRRPGANEKLFF.

J is TRBJ1-2 and V is TRBV7-8; the match to TRBD1 covers 7 bases. The germline V gene has CDR1 SGHVS and CDR2 FQNEAQ. With 5 bases clipped from V and 3 bases from J, the junction kept 9 bases outside the gene matches. The CDR3 spans 15 residues. In DNA form, the CDR3 reads TGTGCCAGCAGCAGGACCCAGGGGGGTCACTATGGCTACACCTTC. This codes for CASSRTQGGHYGYTF.

The genes are TRBV11-2 and TRBJ2-3, with 7 bases matching TRBD2. Germline values: CDR1 SGHAT, CDR2 FQNNGV. The CDR3 totals 15 residues. The V gene end was trimmed by 9 bases and the J gene end by 1 base; junction bases not matched to a gene: 10. The CDR3 sequence: CASTDWLAGTDTQYF. The CDR3 DNA follows: TGTGCCAGTACGGACTGGCTAGCGGGCACAGATACGCAGTATTTT.

The chain has TRBV5-4 and TRBJ2-2, with D hard to call. V lost 0 bases to trimming and J lost 7 bases, with 4 bases between them. The CDR3 length is 12 residues. Looked up from germline, CDR1 is SGHNT and CDR2 is YYREEE (reference sequence). The CDR3 spells CASSLDRGELFF. In DNA form, the CDR3 reads TGTGCCAGCAGCTTGGATCGCGGGGAGCTGTTTTTT.

The chain employs TRBV19 and TRBJ1-3; 7 positions match TRBD1. V lost 7 bases, J lost 3 bases, and 9 bases stayed unmatched. The CDR3 extends over 15 amino acids. Germline CDR1 is LNHDA and CDR2 is SQIVND (reference sequence). The CDR3: CASTARTGIGNTIYF. In nucleotides, the CDR3 is TGTGCCAGTACCGCGCGGACAGGAATTGGAAACACCATATATTTT.

DNA for the CDR3: TGTGCCAGCAGTGAATTAGGTCGGGGTGACTACACCTTC. Amino acid sequence: CASSELGRGDYTF. The gene calls are TRBV2 and TRBJ1-2; D ambiguous. Germline V CDR1 and CDR2: SNHLY, FYNNEI. Trimming stripped 2 bases from V and 10 bases from J, with 14 bases between. This CDR3 has 13 residues.

The chain links TRBV19 to TRBJ2-2; TRBD1 matches at 10 bases. The V segment lost 6 bases and the J segment 7 bases; nucleotides outside the gene matches: 8. CDR3 length: 15 residues. Looked up from germline, CDR1 is LNHDA and CDR2 is SQIVND (reference sequence). This CDR3 is CASRERTGGIGELFF. DNA for the CDR3: TGTGCCAGTAGGGAAAGGACAGGGGGAATCGGGGAGCTGTTTTTT. The whole variable domain, remainder taken from reference TRBV19 and TRBJ2-2, is DGGITQSPKYLFRKEGQNVTLSCEQNLNHDAMYWYRQDPGQGLRLIYYSQIVNDFQKGDIAEGYSVSREKKESFPLTVTSAQKNPTAFYLCASRERTGGIGELFFGEGSRLTVL.

The rearrangement uses TRBV6-5 and TRBJ2-1, with D tentatively TRBD1 (6 bases). The CDR3 is 16 residues long. With 0 bases removed from V and 8 bases from J, the gap between germline ends came to 17 bases. In germline, CDR1 is MNHEY, CDR2 SVGAGI. Here the CDR3 DNA reads TGTGCCAGCAGTTACTCGCCGGCAGGGGTTGGGGATGAGCAGTTCTTC. Translated, it gives CASSYSPAGVGDEQFF.

This chain links TRBV9 with TRBJ2-7, with D maybe TRBD1 (5 bases). Germline V gives CDR1 SGDLS, CDR2 YYNGEE. The V end lost 4 bases, the J end lost 3 bases, and 11 bases lay between the germline ends. The CDR3 runs to 13 residues. CDR3 loop: CASSPPGNYEQYF. The CDR3 DNA follows: TGTGCCAGCAGCCCACCAGGGAACTACGAGCAGTACTTC.

The genes are TRBV5-1 and TRBJ1-1; TRBD1 matches 7 bases. The CDR3 is 17 residues long. CDR1 SGHRS and CDR2 YFSETQ come from the germline V gene. V was pared by 4 bases and J by 2 bases, with 14 bases of the junction left unmatched. For the CDR3, the DNA is TGCGCCAGCAGCCCCCTCCTTATGGACAGGTTAAACACTGAAGCTTTCTTT. It translates to CASSPLLMDRLNTEAFF. The full variable domain, in which reference TRBV5-1 and TRBJ1-1 provide the parts outside the CDR3, is KAGVTQTPRYLIKTRGQQVTLSCSPISGHRSVSWYQQTPGQGLQFLFEYFSETQRNKGNFPGRFSGRQFSNSRSEMNVSTLELGDSALYLCASSPLLMDRLNTEAFFGQGTRLTVV.

The chain joins TRBV7-8 to TRBJ2-7, with TRBD1 identical over 10 bases. The V gene end was trimmed by 3 bases and the J gene end by 8 bases; junction bases not matched to a gene: 7. In germline, CDR1 is SGHVS, CDR2 FQNEAQ. The CDR3 has 14 amino acids. CDR3: CASSFSGTGDKQYF. The DNA of the CDR3 is TGTGCCAGCAGCTTCTCCGGGACAGGGGACAAGCAGTACTTC. Supplemented by reference TRBV7-8 and TRBJ2-7, the full variable domain reads GAGVSQSPRYKVAKRGQDVALRCDPISGHVSLFWYQQALGQGPEFLTYFQNEAQLDKSGLPSDRFFAERPEGSVSTLKIQRTQQEDSAVYLCASSFSGTGDKQYFGPGTRLTVT.

The chain recombines TRBV10-3 with TRBJ1-2; maybe TRBD1 (6 bases). Germline CDR1 reads ENHRY; CDR2 reads SYGVKD. The CDR3 covers 15 residues. Trimming removed 0 bases from V and 2 bases from J, with 10 bases in between. CDR3 nucleotides: TGTGCCATCAGTGAGTCCCTTGGACAGAACTATGGCTACACCTTC. Protein: CAISESLGQNYGYTF.

V and J are TRBV9 and TRBJ2-5; 9 positions agree with TRBD1. Trimming at V came to 0 bases and at J to 3 bases, leaving 12 bases not matched to a gene. The CDR3 totals 18 residues. Germline CDR1 SGDLS, CDR2 YYNGEE. CDR3 in amino acids: CASSVVGGTGSHKETQYF. The CDR3 DNA reads as TGTGCCAGCAGCGTAGTAGGGGGGACAGGGAGTCACAAAGAGACCCAGTACTTC.

The chain's CDR3 is CASSKGSGTGNTIYF. In DNA, the CDR3 is TGTGCCAGCAGCAAAGGATCCGGTACTGGAAACACCATATATTTT. V gene TRBV21-1 combines with J gene TRBJ1-3. TRBV21-1 is given as a pseudogene. The CDR3 consists of 15 residues.

The J gene is TRBJ1-2, the V gene TRBV30; TRBD1 might be the D (6 bases). The V and J ends lost 2 bases and 0 bases respectively, with 10 bases between them. The CDR3 runs 14 residues. Germline V gives CDR1 GTSNPN, CDR2 SVGIG (reference sequence). Written as DNA, the CDR3 is TGTGCCTGGAGTCGTCGACAGGCTAACTATGGCTACACCTTC. This translates into CAWSRRQANYGYTF.

V usage is TRBV6-6 and J usage is TRBJ1-5, with a possible D match to TRBD1 (6 bases). Trimming took 6 bases from V and 6 from J, leaving 18 bases between them. From germline, CDR1 is MNHNY and CDR2 SVGAGI (reference sequence). The CDR3 contains 15 residues. DNA for the CDR3: TGTGCCAGCAGGGGCGTTTGGGGGGCAGGTCAGCCCCAGCATTTT. This translates into CASRGVWGAGQPQHF.

This clone came up once. V gene TRBV27 combines with J gene TRBJ2-2, with D perhaps TRBD1 (5 bases). Trimming shortened V by 10 bases and J by 4 bases, and 10 bases separated the two germline ends. This CDR3 spans 12 amino acids. Germline CDR1 and CDR2: MNHEY and SMNVEV (reference sequence). The CDR3: CAIQGVTGELFF. Written as DNA, the CDR3 is TGTGCCATCCAGGGCGTCACCGGGGAGCTGTTTTTT.

The genes are TRBV5-1 and TRBJ1-1; D remains unclear. This CDR3 has 15 residues. The germline V and J ends were trimmed by 1 base and 0 bases, with 10 bases remaining between them. Germline V gene data show CDR1 as SGHRS and CDR2 as YFSETQ. The CDR3 loop reads CASSLLGPMNTEAFF. CDR3 coding DNA: TGCGCCAGCAGCTTGCTAGGGCCCATGAACACTGAAGCTTTCTTT. The whole variable domain, filled in from reference TRBV5-1 and TRBJ1-1, reads KAGVTQTPRYLIKTRGQQVTLSCSPISGHRSVSWYQQTPGQGLQFLFEYFSETQRNKGNFPGRFSGRQFSNSRSEMNVSTLELGDSALYLCASSLLGPMNTEAFFGQGTRLTVV.

The rearrangement joins TRBV15 to TRBJ1-1; no clear D. Germline CDR1 LNHNV, CDR2 YYDKDF (reference sequence). CDR3 length: 14 amino acids. The V gene lost 3 bases and the J gene lost 5 bases, with 13 bases spanning the gap. The CDR3 reads CATSRRGPGTEAFF. The DNA for the CDR3 is TGTGCCACCAGCAGGAGAGGGCCGGGGACTGAAGCTTTCTTT.